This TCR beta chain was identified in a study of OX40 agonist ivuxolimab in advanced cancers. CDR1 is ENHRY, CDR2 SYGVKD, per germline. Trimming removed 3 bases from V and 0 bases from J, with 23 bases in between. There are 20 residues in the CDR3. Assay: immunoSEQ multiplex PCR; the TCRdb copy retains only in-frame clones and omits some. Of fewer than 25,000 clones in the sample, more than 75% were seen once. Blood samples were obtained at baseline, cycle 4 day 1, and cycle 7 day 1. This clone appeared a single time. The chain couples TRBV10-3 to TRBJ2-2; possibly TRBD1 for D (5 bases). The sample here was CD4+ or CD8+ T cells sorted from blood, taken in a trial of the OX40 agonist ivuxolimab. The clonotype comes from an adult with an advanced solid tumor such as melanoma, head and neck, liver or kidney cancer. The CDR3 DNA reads TGTGCCATCAGTGATGAAACCCCTACTCCCTCCAGGGCGAACACCGGGGAGCTGTTTTTT. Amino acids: CAISDETPTPSRANTGELFF.